Each of the 3 T cell receptor beta chains below was sequenced from the same sample in a study of blood T cell repertoires in COVID-19. Generated by immunoSEQ multiplex PCR, the TCRdb table keeps only in-frame clones and is missing some. The table includes about 220,000 clones, 90% detected once. Sequenced: PBMCs or T cells enriched from blood (not recorded which). Receptor source: a man younger than 40 who had been exposed to COVID-19.

This clone appeared a single time. The genes are TRBV6-5 and TRBJ1-6; tentative D call: TRBD1 (5 bases). V lost 6 bases and J lost 6, with 12 bases in between. Germline values: CDR1 MNHEY, CDR2 SVGAGI. This CDR3 is 14 amino acids long. The CDR3 region is CASRNQGSNSPLHF. As DNA, the CDR3 is TGTGCCAGCAGAAATCAGGGAAGTAATTCACCCCTCCACTTT.

CDR3 sequence: CASSLSGDGYTF. DNA for the CDR3: TGTGCCAGCAGTTTGTCGGGGGATGGCTACACCTTC. The V gene is TRBV12-3 or TRBV12-4, the J gene TRBJ1-2, with a possible D match to TRBD1 (5 bases). The CDR3 contains 12 residues. With 3 bases removed from V and 6 bases from J, the gap between germline ends came to 8 bases.

The V and J genes are TRBV4-2 and TRBJ2-7, with D maybe TRBD2 (7 bases). CDR1 is LGHNA, CDR2 YNFKEQ, per germline. Trimming pared 7 bases from V and 4 bases from J, leaving 17 bases between. The CDR3 totals 14 residues. The chain's CDR3 is CASNPGGGGYEQYF. The CDR3 bases are TGTGCCAGCAACCCCGGAGGGGGGGGGTACGAGCAGTACTTC.